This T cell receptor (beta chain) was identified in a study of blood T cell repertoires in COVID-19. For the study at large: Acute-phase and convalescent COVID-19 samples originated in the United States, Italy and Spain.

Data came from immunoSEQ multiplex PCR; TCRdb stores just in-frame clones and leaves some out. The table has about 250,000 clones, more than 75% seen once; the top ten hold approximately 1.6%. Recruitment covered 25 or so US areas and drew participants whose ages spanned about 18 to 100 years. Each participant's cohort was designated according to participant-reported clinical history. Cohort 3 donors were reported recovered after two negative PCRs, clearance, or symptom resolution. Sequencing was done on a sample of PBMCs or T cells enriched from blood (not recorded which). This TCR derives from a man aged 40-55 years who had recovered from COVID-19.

CDR3 sequence reads: CASSFSGGRNEQFF. In DNA, the CDR3 is TGTGCCAGCAGCTTTAGCGGGGGGAGGAATGAGCAGTTCTTC. The chain uses TRBV5-4 and TRBJ2-1; 10 nucleotides align to TRBD2. CDR1 and CDR2 from the germline V gene are SGHNT and YYREEE (reference sequence). The trim removed 2 bases at V and 7 bases at J, leaving 3 bases unmatched. CDR3 length equals 14 residues.